This passage covers 24 T cell receptor beta chains from one sample sequenced in a study of T-cell reconstitution after alpha-beta-depleted transplantation in children. Unique molecular identifiers were incorporated when the TCRbeta library was constructed. TCRdb used MiXCR to reprocess the PCR reads, holding one entry per CDR3 protein. The sample has about 870,000 distinct CDR3 sequences, approximately 15% seen once; the top ten hold roughly 4.8%. The material was PBMCs, mostly from graft donor cells, obtained 360 days after TCRalphabeta/CD19-depleted stem cell transplant. These receptor sequences come from a male patient under 18 who had a stem cell transplant for acute lymphoblastic leukemia, so the T cells may come from the graft donor.

This chain connects TRBV12-3 or TRBV12-4 to TRBJ2-1, with a possible D match to TRBD2 (6 bases). Trimming took off 7 bases at V and 6 bases at J, with 16 bases between the two ends. The CDR3 totals 14 residues. CDR3 residues: CASKRWSGPNEQFF. The CDR3 region has the DNA TGTGCCAGCAAAAGGTGGAGCGGGCCCAATGAGCAGTTCTTC.

This clonotype was observed a few times. This chain links TRBV3-1 with TRBJ2-2; D not resolved. V was clipped by 4 bases and J by 2 bases, with 11 bases between them. The CDR3 is 15 amino acids. CDR1 is LGHDT and CDR2 is YNNKEL in the germline V gene (reference sequence). The CDR3 spells CASSRFKLNTGELFF. Written as DNA, the CDR3 is TGTGCCAGCAGCCGTTTTAAATTAAACACCGGGGAGCTGTTTTTT.

This clonotype came up a few times. This chain joins TRBV4-1 and TRBJ2-7, with TRBD2 as a possible D gene (6 bases). In germline, CDR1 is MGHRA, CDR2 YSYEKL. The CDR3 extends over 14 amino acids. Trimming took 2 bases from V and 3 from J, leaving 11 bases between them. In DNA form, the CDR3 reads TGCGCCAGCAGCCAACCGACTAGAGGCTACGAGCAGTACTTC. Translation: CASSQPTRGYEQYF.

The chain combines TRBV18 with TRBJ1-1; D ambiguous. Trimming left V 3 bases short and J 0 bases short, with 8 bases between. The CDR3 has 14 amino acids. The germline gives CDR1 KGHSH, CDR2 LQKENI. The chain's CDR3 is CASSPWVMNTEAFF. As DNA, the CDR3 is TGTGCCAGCTCACCCTGGGTCATGAACACTGAAGCTTTCTTT. Full variable domain (missing parts from reference TRBV18 and TRBJ1-1): NAGVMQNPRHLVRRRGQEARLRCSPMKGHSHVYWYRQLPEEGLKFMVYLQKENIIDESGMPKERFSAEFPKEGPSILRIQQVVRGDSAAYFCASSPWVMNTEAFFGQGTRLTVV.

The V gene is TRBV9, the J gene TRBJ2-4, with D possibly being TRBD2 (5 bases). CDR1 is SGDLS and CDR2 is YYNGEE in the germline V gene. The CDR3 runs 16 residues. Trimming stripped 4 bases from V and 3 bases from J, with 17 bases between. CDR3 coding DNA: TGTGCCAGCAGCCCCCTAGCAGGTTTGGGCAAAAACATTCAGTACTTC. Translation gives CASSPLAGLGKNIQYF. Variable domain in full (rest from reference TRBV9 and TRBJ2-4): DSGVTQTPKHLITATGQRVTLRCSPRSGDLSVYWYQQSLDQGLQFLIQYYNGEERAKGNILERFSAQQFPDLHSELNLSSLELGDSALYFCASSPLAGLGKNIQYFGAGTRLSVL.

This clonotype has more than one count but fewer than ten. This chain connects TRBV6-2 or TRBV6-3 to TRBJ2-1; 8 bases fit TRBD2. V shed 6 bases, J shed 10 bases, and the junction held 17 bases outside the gene matches. Germline CDR1 is MNHEY and CDR2 is SVGEGT. This CDR3 contains 16 residues. CDR3 nucleotide sequence: TGTGCCAGCAGCTACAATCCCGGGACTAGTTCCAGCGAGCAGTTCTTC. This codes for CASSYNPGTSSSEQFF.

The chain is built from TRBV19 and TRBJ2-3, with D uncertain. This CDR3 spans 14 amino acids. Trimming left V 3 bases short and J 6 bases short, with 13 bases between. In germline, CDR1 is LNHDA, CDR2 SQIVND (reference sequence). Here the CDR3 DNA reads TGTGCCAGTAGTATTGTTGGCTTCCTCGATACGCAGTATTTT. This codes for CASSIVGFLDTQYF.

This chain joins TRBV4-1 and TRBJ2-7, with D possibly matching TRBD2 (5 bases). The CDR3 runs 18 residues. CDR1 is MGHRA and CDR2 is YSYEKL in the germline V gene. Trimming removed 1 base from V and 0 bases from J, with 19 bases in between. The CDR3 sequence: CASSQGNGRAGYSYEQYF. In DNA, the CDR3 is TGCGCCAGCAGCCAAGGAAACGGGCGGGCGGGTTACTCCTACGAGCAGTACTTC.

This clonotype has more than one count but fewer than ten. The gene calls are TRBV6-5 and TRBJ2-7; 8 nucleotides align to TRBD1. V trimming: 3 bases; J trimming: 7 bases; junction bases outside the gene matches: 5. The CDR3 is 13 amino acids. Germline CDR1 is MNHEY and CDR2 is SVGAGI. The CDR3 region is CASSYFQGAEQYF. As DNA, the CDR3 is TGTGCCAGCAGTTATTTCCAGGGGGCGGAGCAGTACTTC.

The V gene is TRBV2, the J gene TRBJ1-4; D is possibly TRBD1 (5 bases). This CDR3 has 13 amino acids. Germline CDR1 reads SNHLY; CDR2 reads FYNNEI. V gave up 4 bases and J gave up 10 bases, with 13 bases separating them. Here the CDR3 reads CASSVEGRVKLFF. CDR3 DNA sequence: TGTGCCAGCAGTGTAGAGGGGCGCGTAAAACTGTTTTTT.

V usage is TRBV12-5 and J usage is TRBJ2-1; no reliable D call. There are 16 residues in the CDR3. Germline loops: CDR1 LGHNT, CDR2 FRNRAP. Trimming cost V 0 bases and J 5 bases, with 14 bases left between them. The CDR3 DNA follows: TGTGCTAGTGGTTTGGTTCTAGAGTGGTCCAACAATGAGCAGTTCTTC. It specifies CASGLVLEWSNNEQFF.

The rearrangement uses TRBV7-3 and TRBJ2-6, with TRBD1 matching over 7 bases. The CDR3 extends over 12 amino acids. The germline V gene encodes CDR1 SGHTA and CDR2 FQGTGA. V shed 11 bases and J 8 bases; nucleotides not matched to a gene: 6. The DNA for the CDR3 is TGTGCCGTAAGGGGGCCGACCAACGTCCTGACTTTC. This codes for CAVRGPTNVLTF.

This clonotype was seen only a few times. The chain carries TRBV7-6 and TRBJ2-7; the D call may be TRBD1 or TRBD2 (5 bases each). Germline V gene lookup returns CDR1 SGHVS and CDR2 FNYEAQ. V gave up 6 bases and J gave up 2 bases, with 29 bases separating them. The CDR3 sequence is 19 residues long. The CDR3 is CASSPEGTGTDPRPYEQYF. The CDR3 DNA reads as TGTGCCAGCAGTCCAGAGGGTACAGGTACAGACCCGAGGCCCTACGAGCAGTACTTC.

As concerns this clonotype: An end of the junction does not agree with germline; a read error may underlie this. The chain is built from TRBV18 and TRBJ2-3, with D maybe TRBD1 (5 bases). This CDR3 region has 15 residues. Germline V gene lookup returns CDR1 KGHSH and CDR2 LQKENI. Written as DNA, the CDR3 is TGTGCCACCTCAGGGTTTCGGGTTGGCACAGATACGCAGTATTTT. It codes for CATSGFRVGTDTQYF. The full variable domain, with the rest looked up from reference TRBV18 and TRBJ2-3, is NAGVMQNPRHLVRRRGQEARLRCSPMKGHSHVYWYRQLPEEGLKFMVYLQKENIIDESGMPKERFSAEFPKEGPSILRIQQVVRGDSAAYFCATSGFRVGTDTQYFGPGTRLTVL.

CDR3 bases: TGTGCCAGCAGCTTAGGGCCTTCAAAAGGCTACACCTTC. Its protein product is CASSLGPSKGYTF. This sequence joins TRBV7-8 and TRBJ1-2; D is uncertain. The CDR3 consists of 13 residues. Between the trimmed V and J ends, which lost 1 base and 8 bases, there was a span of 11 bases. CDR1 and CDR2 (germline): SGHVS, FQNEAQ. The full variable domain, in which reference TRBV7-8 and TRBJ1-2 provide the parts outside the CDR3, is GAGVSQSPRYKVAKRGQDVALRCDPISGHVSLFWYQQALGQGPEFLTYFQNEAQLDKSGLPSDRFFAERPEGSVSTLKIQRTQQEDSAVYLCASSLGPSKGYTFGSGTRLTVV.

This clonotype has ten or more counts. The chain recombines TRBV20-1 with TRBJ1-5; D perhaps matches TRBD1 (5 bases). V was pared by 6 bases and J by 2 bases, with 17 bases between. Germline-derived CDR1 and CDR2 are DFQATT and SNEGSKA (reference sequence). The CDR3 length is 15 residues. CDR3 nucleotide sequence: TGCAGTGCGGGGAGAGAGGGACGGGGCAATCAGCCCCAGCATTTT. Protein: CSAGREGRGNQPQHF.

This clonotype was picked up many times. The CDR3 is CASSLQAGGTDTQYF. CDR3 bases: TGTGCCAGCAGCTTACAAGCGGGAGGGACAGATACGCAGTATTTT. V gene TRBV7-6 combines with J gene TRBJ2-3, with 10 nucleotides matching TRBD2. J was trimmed by 3 bases and V by 2 bases; bases with no gene match: 2. The germline gives CDR1 SGHVS, CDR2 FNYEAQ. CDR3 length: 15 amino acids.

This clonotype was picked up a small number of times. V gene TRBV9 combines with J gene TRBJ2-2, with unresolved D. Germline V gene lookup returns CDR1 SGDLS and CDR2 YYNGEE. CDR3 length: 13 amino acids. The ends were cut back, 2 bases at V and 4 bases at J, with 6 bases in the middle. CDR3 sequence (DNA): TGTGCCAGCAGCGTTCCTAGCACCGGGGAGCTGTTTTTT. Its protein product is CASSVPSTGELFF.

This clonotype has more than one count but fewer than ten. The CDR3 protein is CASSHLILGYEAFF. DNA of the CDR3: TGTGCCAGCAGCCATCTGATCCTGGGATATGAAGCTTTCTTT. The V gene is TRBV4-2, the J gene TRBJ1-1; D uncertain. CDR3 length equals 14 residues. The germline gives CDR1 LGHNA, CDR2 YNFKEQ. V was shortened by 3 bases and J by 7 bases, with 15 bases between the two germline ends.

This clonotype occurred many times. This chain's CDR3 is CASSRSQGTVFLAKNIQYF. The CDR3 DNA reads as TGTGCCAGCAGTCGTTCCCAGGGGACTGTTTTTCTAGCCAAAAACATTCAGTACTTC. V usage is TRBV6-4 and J usage is TRBJ2-4; either TRBD1 or TRBD2 may supply D (6 bases each). CDR1 MRHNA and CDR2 SNTAGT come from the germline V gene. CDR3 length: 19 residues. The germline V and J ends were trimmed by 5 bases and 0 bases, with 23 bases remaining between them.

This clonotype appeared a few times. This chain uses TRBV9 with TRBJ2-7, with a possible D match to TRBD2 (7 bases). V lost 4 bases and J 4 bases, leaving 12 bases between the germline ends. Germline assignment: CDR1 SGDLS and CDR2 YYNGEE. This CDR3 comprises 13 residues. The chain's CDR3 is CASSRGGAYEQYF. The CDR3 nucleotides are TGTGCCAGCAGCCGTGGGGGGGCTTACGAGCAGTACTTC.

In this sample, this clonotype turned up a few times. This chain joins TRBV20-1 and TRBJ1-2, with 7 positions matching TRBD1. This CDR3 region has 14 residues. V dropped 4 bases and J dropped 4; count of bases not matched to a gene: 9. CDR1 DFQATT and CDR2 SNEGSKA come from the germline V gene (reference sequence). CDR3 sequence (DNA): TGCAGTGCTACCACCACAGGGGAGGTCTATGGCTACACCTTC. Amino acids: CSATTTGEVYGYTF.

This clonotype appeared many times. V gene TRBV10-2 combines with J gene TRBJ2-1, with 9 bases aligning to TRBD1. This CDR3 has 15 amino acids. Trimming removed 6 bases from V and 5 bases from J; junction bases left unmatched: 8. Germline CDR1 reads WSHSY; CDR2 reads SAAADI. The CDR3 protein is CASSPHGTGHNEQFF. Here the CDR3 DNA reads TGCGCCAGCAGCCCTCACGGGACAGGGCACAATGAGCAGTTCTTC.

This clonotype appeared many times. The CDR3 is CASSLVTGLIRETQYF. The CDR3 coding sequence is TGTGCCAGCAGCTTAGTAACGGGACTCATCCGAGAGACCCAGTACTTC. This sequence joins TRBV7-2 and TRBJ2-5; possibly TRBD2 for D (6 bases). Germline-derived CDR1 and CDR2 are SGHTA and FQGNSA. This CDR3 has 16 amino acids. V gave up 1 base and J gave up 4 bases, with 16 bases separating them.